Following are 28 T cell receptor beta chains from one sample sequenced in a study of CD8+ T cells in alopecia areata. Isolated RNA was reverse transcribed into cDNA used as the sequencing template. Sequenced by immunoSEQ multiplex PCR; TCRdb stores in-frame clones only, minus some. The sample records 150,000 to 200,000 clones, around three fifths being singletons. Treatment of the sample: oral pan-JAK inhibitor, 5-10 mg twice daily. The sequencing here drew on CD4+ T cells sorted from blood, taken at week 24, from a patient treated with tofacitinib. The receptors stem from a human donor with alopecia areata.

This clone was seen a handful of times. The rearrangement links TRBV4-2 to TRBJ2-7; D gene unclear. The CDR3 covers 16 residues. Germline values: CDR1 LGHNA, CDR2 YNFKEQ. V dropped 0 bases and J dropped 2 bases, with 14 bases sitting between them. In DNA form, the CDR3 reads TGTGCCAGCAGCCAAGACCGGACGGTTGAGGCCTACGAGCAGTACTTC. It is translated as CASSQDRTVEAYEQYF.

This clone was seen a handful of times. CDR3 DNA sequence: TGCAGCGTTGATCTGCCTGAGACCCAGTACTTC. Encoded protein: CSVDLPETQYF. The rearrangement uses TRBV29-1 and TRBJ2-5; D is undetermined. Trimming shortened V by 3 bases and J by 5 bases, and 7 bases separated the two germline ends. The germline gives CDR1 SQVTM, CDR2 ANQGSEA. The CDR3 totals 11 residues.

The chain joins TRBV27 to TRBJ2-6, with D unclear. V was pared by 2 bases and J by 2 bases, with 1 base between. From germline, CDR1 is MNHEY and CDR2 SMNVEV (reference sequence). The CDR3 contains 13 residues. The CDR3 DNA sequence: TGTGCCAGCAGTTTAGCTGGGGCCAACGTCCTGACTTTC. It codes for CASSLAGANVLTF.

This chain uses TRBV30 with TRBJ1-1; D is undetermined. The V and J ends lost 3 bases and 7 bases respectively, with 9 bases between them. The CDR3 contains 11 residues. Germline values: CDR1 GTSNPN, CDR2 SVGIG (reference sequence). The CDR3 here is CAWSRAGEAFF. CDR3 bases: TGTGCCTGGAGCCGGGCCGGTGAAGCTTTCTTT. Full variable domain (rest looked up from reference TRBV30 and TRBJ1-1): SQTIHQWPATLVQPVGSPLSLECTVEGTSNPNLYWYRQAAGRGLQLLFYSVGIGQISSEVPQNLSASRPQDRQFILSSKKLLLSDSGFYLCAWSRAGEAFFGQGTRLTVV.

This chain joins TRBV4-1 and TRBJ1-2, with 7 positions matching TRBD1. Germline CDR1 and CDR2: MGHRA and YSYEKL. CDR3 length: 15 residues. With V trimmed by 1 base and J by 4 bases, 6 bases remained unmatched. The CDR3 sequence is CASSQGPGQPYGYTF. The CDR3 DNA reads as TGCGCCAGCAGCCAAGGCCCGGGACAGCCCTATGGCTACACCTTC.

This chain connects TRBV5-1 to TRBJ2-5; the D is unclear. Germline V gene data show CDR1 as SGHRS and CDR2 as YFSETQ. CDR3 size: 12 residues. Trimming stripped 3 bases from V and 6 bases from J, with 9 bases between. In DNA form, the CDR3 reads TGCGCCAGCAGCTACACCTCACAGACCCAGTACTTC. Amino acid sequence: CASSYTSQTQYF.

This chain links TRBV7-9 with TRBJ1-2; TRBD1 matches at 7 bases. CDR3 length: 14 amino acids. The germline CDR1 and CDR2 sequences are SEHNR and FQNEAQ (reference sequence). The trim removed 10 bases at V and 5 bases at J, leaving 13 bases unmatched. The CDR3 here is CATVAGTEIYGYTF. The CDR3 DNA sequence: TGTGCCACCGTGGCAGGGACAGAGATTTATGGCTACACCTTC.

As concerns this clone: The same CDR3 is also encoded by other DNA sequences in this sample. The V call is TRBV5-1, the J call TRBJ1-5; D call uncertain. V lost 2 bases and J lost 0, with 3 bases in between. The CDR3 consists of 13 residues. Germline CDR1 SGHRS, CDR2 YFSETQ. CDR3 residues: CASSLSSNQPQHF. CDR3 sequence (DNA): TGCGCCAGCAGCTTAAGTAGCAATCAGCCCCAGCATTTT.

This clone was observed a handful of times. The rearrangement joins TRBV10-3 to TRBJ1-2; D remains ambiguous. With 4 bases removed from V and 7 bases from J, the gap between germline ends came to 7 bases. Germline lookup yields CDR1 ENHRY and CDR2 SYGVKD. The CDR3 has 11 residues. The CDR3 reads CAISGGSGYTF. The CDR3 nucleotides are TGTGCCATCAGTGGCGGGTCTGGCTACACCTTC.

The chain employs TRBV29-1 and TRBJ1-2; TRBD1 might be the D (6 bases). The CDR3 has 13 amino acids. The germline V gene encodes CDR1 SQVTM and CDR2 ANQGSEA. V was trimmed by 6 bases and J by 2 bases, leaving 13 bases between them. The CDR3 here is CSVTSTGNYGYTF. Here the CDR3 DNA reads TGCAGCGTAACCTCGACAGGAAACTATGGCTACACCTTC.

This clone was seen a handful of times. V and J are TRBV19 and TRBJ2-2; D call uncertain. The V gene's germline CDR1 is LNHDA and CDR2 SQIVND (reference sequence). CDR3 length: 14 residues. Trimming removed 6 bases at V and 5 bases at J, with 13 bases between. CDR3 coding DNA: TGTGCCAGTAGGTCCAGGAGTGGAACCGGGGAGCTGTTTTTT. This codes for CASRSRSGTGELFF.

V and J are TRBV29-1 and TRBJ1-4, with 9 bases fitting TRBD1. The CDR3 runs to 14 residues. V was clipped by 0 bases and J by 7 bases; unmatched bases: 3. CDR1 SQVTM and CDR2 ANQGSEA come from the germline V gene. In nucleotides, the CDR3 is TGCAGCGTTGAAGAGGACAGGGGTGGTGAAAAACTGTTTTTT. It specifies CSVEEDRGGEKLFF.

This chain uses TRBV5-1 with TRBJ1-2; 10 nucleotides line up with TRBD1. V gave up 0 bases and J gave up 7 bases; unmatched junction bases: 3. This CDR3 is 14 amino acids long. From germline, CDR1 is SGHRS and CDR2 YFSETQ. The CDR3 region has the DNA TGCGCCAGCAGCTTGGGCGACAGGGGGCTTGGCTACACCTTC. Translating gives CASSLGDRGLGYTF.

This clone was seen more than once but under ten times. The chain recombines TRBV7-9 with TRBJ2-2, with 8 bases lining up with TRBD1. This CDR3 is built from 15 residues. Trimming removed 5 bases from V and 7 bases from J; junction bases left unmatched: 9. Per germline, CDR1 SEHNR and CDR2 FQNEAQ (reference sequence). As DNA, the CDR3 is TGTGCCAGCAGCCTAAAGGGGACAGGTGACGGGGAGCTGTTTTTT. Protein sequence: CASSLKGTGDGELFF.

The rearrangement uses TRBV4-1 and TRBJ1-6; D possibly corresponds to TRBD1 (6 bases). Germline CDR1 and CDR2: MGHRA and YSYEKL. The CDR3 is made up of 17 amino acids. V lost 4 bases and J lost 7, with 20 bases in between. CDR3 sequence reads: CASSLSPPRGLNSPLHF. The CDR3, as DNA: TGCGCCAGCAGCCTGAGCCCCCCCAGGGGTTTGAATTCACCCCTCCACTTT.

The J gene is TRBJ1-2, the V gene TRBV6-5; D not certain. The germline gives CDR1 MNHEY, CDR2 SVGAGI. The CDR3 loop spans 14 amino acids. Trimming removed 7 bases from V and 2 bases from J, with 14 bases in between. Written as DNA, the CDR3 is TGTGCCAGCACCGAAGCGGGCTCGAACTATGGCTACACCTTC. Amino acids: CASTEAGSNYGYTF.

The CDR3 reads CASSVQGGQETQYF. The CDR3, as DNA: TGTGCCAGCAGCGTACAGGGGGGCCAAGAGACCCAGTACTTC. The V call is TRBV7-9, the J call TRBJ2-5; 8 bases align to TRBD1. Germline loops: CDR1 SEHNR, CDR2 FQNEAQ (reference sequence). The CDR3 loop spans 14 amino acids. V trimming: 5 bases; J trimming: 1 base; junction bases outside the gene matches: 3. The complete variable domain, with remaining parts taken from reference TRBV7-9 and TRBJ2-5, reads DTGVSQNPRHKITKRGQNVTFRCDPISEHNRLYWYRQTLGQGPEFLTYFQNEAQLEKSRLLSDRFSAERPKGSFSTLEIQRTEQGDSAMYLCASSVQGGQETQYFGPGTRLLVL.

The chain is built from TRBV7-9 and TRBJ1-2, with D unclear. The V end lost 1 base, the J end lost 5 bases, and 5 bases lay between the germline ends. The length of the CDR3 is 12 residues. The germline V gene encodes CDR1 SEHNR and CDR2 FQNEAQ (reference sequence). CDR3 DNA sequence: TGTGCCAGCAGCTTAGATACGTATGGCTACACCTTC. Its protein is CASSLDTYGYTF.

Comment on this clone: Distinct nucleotide sequences in the sample also encode this CDR3. The chain joins TRBV30 to TRBJ2-3, with a tentative D call TRBD2 (5 bases). CDR3 length: 14 residues. Trimming removed 0 bases from V and 0 bases from J, with 7 bases in between. CDR1 and CDR2 (germline): GTSNPN, SVGIG (reference sequence). CDR3 sequence reads: CAWSVGGSTDTQYF. The CDR3 region has the DNA TGTGCCTGGAGTGTAGGCGGGAGCACAGATACGCAGTATTTT.

CDR3 sequence: CSVRDGNTEAFF. The CDR3 DNA reads as TGCAGCGTTCGGGACGGAAACACTGAAGCTTTCTTT. This rearrangement joins TRBV29-1 to TRBJ1-1, with a weak D call TRBD1 (5 bases). Trimming pared 5 bases from V and 2 bases from J, leaving 9 bases between. CDR1 and CDR2 (germline): SQVTM, ANQGSEA. This CDR3 contains 12 residues.

This clone has only a few counts. The genes are TRBV5-1 and TRBJ2-2; possible D gene TRBD1, 7 bases. The V end was cut by 3 bases, the J end by 4 bases, with 13 bases between. The CDR3 is made up of 15 amino acids. Germline CDR1 reads SGHRS; CDR2 reads YFSETQ. The CDR3 DNA is TGCGCCAGCAGCTACGGGGGACAGACCACCGGGGAGCTGTTTTTT. It is translated as CASSYGGQTTGELFF.

V is TRBV9 and J is TRBJ2-7; 9 bases match TRBD1. Germline assignment: CDR1 SGDLS and CDR2 YYNGEE. Unmatched junction bases numbered 7, after V lost 4 bases and J lost 5 bases. This CDR3 comprises 14 residues. The CDR3 nucleotides are TGTGCCAGCAGCTCCAGAACAGGGGGCAACGAGCAGTACTTC. Translating gives CASSSRTGGNEQYF. Filled out from reference TRBV9 and TRBJ2-7, the complete variable domain reads DSGVTQTPKHLITATGQRVTLRCSPRSGDLSVYWYQQSLDQGLQFLIQYYNGEERAKGNILERFSAQQFPDLHSELNLSSLELGDSALYFCASSSRTGGNEQYFGPGTRLTVT.

The J gene is TRBJ1-4, the V gene TRBV29-1, with TRBD1 matching over 9 bases. Germline CDR1 and CDR2: SQVTM and ANQGSEA. Losses at the gene ends were 7 bases for V and 4 bases for J; bases not matched to a gene: 4. This CDR3 region has 13 residues. CDR3 in DNA: TGCAGCGCCAAGACAGGGGGTAATGAAAAACTGTTTTTT. It specifies CSAKTGGNEKLFF.

This clone showed up just a few times. The chain carries TRBV6-1 and TRBJ1-2; tentatively, D is TRBD1 (5 bases). The CDR3 runs 15 residues. The V gene's germline CDR1 is MNHNS and CDR2 SASEGT. V was trimmed by 8 bases and J by 4 bases, leaving 20 bases between them. CDR3 protein: CASLSLGARVYGYTF. The CDR3 DNA is TGTGCCAGCTTGAGCTTAGGGGCCCGGGTCTATGGCTACACCTTC.

This chain uses TRBV30 with TRBJ2-3; TRBD2 aligns across 10 bases. Per the germline V gene, CDR1 is GTSNPN and CDR2 is SVGIG (reference sequence). CDR3 length equals 15 residues. V was pared by 5 bases and J by 1 base, with 6 bases of the junction left unmatched. CDR3 in DNA: TGTGCCTGGCAATTCCTAGCGGGGGGCACAGATACGCAGTATTTT. Translating it yields CAWQFLAGGTDTQYF.

The rearrangement uses TRBV30 and TRBJ1-1; TRBD1 agrees at 9 bases. V gave up 6 bases and J gave up 2 bases; unmatched junction bases: 4. CDR1 and CDR2 (germline): GTSNPN, SVGIG (reference sequence). The CDR3 length is 13 residues. The CDR3 sequence: CACDRGSNTEAFF. The CDR3 bases are TGTGCCTGTGACAGGGGGAGTAACACTGAAGCTTTCTTT.

The V and J genes are TRBV5-1 and TRBJ1-1; D unclear. In germline, CDR1 is SGHRS, CDR2 YFSETQ. The CDR3 covers 15 residues. Trimming stripped 3 bases from V and 1 base from J, with 13 bases between. The CDR3 is CASSSYSGSNTEAFF. The CDR3 coding sequence is TGCGCCAGCAGCTCGTACAGCGGCTCGAACACTGAAGCTTTCTTT.

This clone was observed a few times. The chain couples TRBV4-2 to TRBJ1-2; D call uncertain. The CDR3 is 16 amino acids. Trimming took 3 bases from V and 4 from J, leaving 18 bases between them. The V gene's germline CDR1 is LGHNA and CDR2 YNFKEQ. The CDR3 loop is CASSHTTLEAPYGYTF. CDR3 DNA sequence: TGTGCCAGCAGCCACACTACCCTCGAGGCACCCTATGGCTACACCTTC.